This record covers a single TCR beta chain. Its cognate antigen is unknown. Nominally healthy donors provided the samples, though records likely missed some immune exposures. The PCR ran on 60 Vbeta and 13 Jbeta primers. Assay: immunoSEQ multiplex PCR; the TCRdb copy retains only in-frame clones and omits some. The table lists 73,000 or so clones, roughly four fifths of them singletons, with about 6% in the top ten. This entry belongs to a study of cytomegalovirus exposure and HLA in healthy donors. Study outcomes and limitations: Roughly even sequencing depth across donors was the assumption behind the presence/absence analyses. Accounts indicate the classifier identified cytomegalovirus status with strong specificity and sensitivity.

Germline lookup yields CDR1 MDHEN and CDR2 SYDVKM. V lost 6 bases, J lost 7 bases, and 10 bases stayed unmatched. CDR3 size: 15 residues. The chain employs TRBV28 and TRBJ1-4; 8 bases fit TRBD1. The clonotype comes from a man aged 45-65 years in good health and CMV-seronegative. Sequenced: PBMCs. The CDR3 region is CASSHPGTGGEKLFF. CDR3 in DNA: TGTGCCAGCAGCCACCCCGGGACAGGTGGTGAAAAACTGTTTTTT.